The 13 T cell receptor beta chains below all came from one sample that was sequenced in a study of shared clonotypes between healthy human individuals. TCRdb's table, derived via immunoSEQ multiplex PCR, lists solely in-frame clones and lacks some. The sample lists about 110,000 clones, about 72% seen once, with around 24% in the top ten. Sequencing used memory CD8+ T cells sorted from blood. Stated subset: CD45RO+ cells pooled with CCR7-negative TemRA cells. Source of these receptors: a woman in her twenties or thirties in good health.

V and J are TRBV9 and TRBJ2-1; 13 bases agree with TRBD2. This CDR3 is 16 amino acids long. Germline values: CDR1 SGDLS, CDR2 YYNGEE. Germline trimming cut 3 bases from V and 5 bases from J; bases unmatched to any gene: 5. The CDR3 loop is CASSAWTSGSDNEQFF. The CDR3 nucleotides read TGTGCCAGCAGCGCGTGGACTAGCGGGAGTGACAATGAGCAGTTCTTC.

V is TRBV25-1 and J is TRBJ1-4; unclear D gene. Trimming took off 4 bases at V and 7 bases at J, with 4 bases between the two ends. This CDR3 is 11 amino acids long. Germline-derived CDR1 and CDR2 are MGHDK and SYGVNS. CDR3 sequence reads: CASSAFEKLFF. The CDR3 nucleotides are TGTGCCAGCAGTGCCTTTGAAAAACTGTTTTTT.

The rearrangement links TRBV27 to TRBJ1-1; 11 bases are shared with TRBD1. The CDR3 consists of 16 residues. Germline loops: CDR1 MNHEY, CDR2 SMNVEV (reference sequence). The ends lost 5 bases at V and 0 bases at J; junction bases unmatched: 5. The chain's CDR3 is CASSGRDRGLNTEAFF. The CDR3 DNA reads TGTGCCAGCAGTGGCCGGGACAGGGGGTTGAACACTGAAGCTTTCTTT.

The gene calls are TRBV2 and TRBJ2-2, with 8 nucleotides matching TRBD1. There are 15 residues in the CDR3. CDR1 SNHLY and CDR2 FYNNEI come from the germline V gene. After removal of 10 bases from V and 4 bases from J, the junction contained 11 bases not matched to a gene. The CDR3 reads CAIRGDRGSTGELFF. The CDR3 bases are TGTGCCATCCGGGGTGACAGGGGATCCACCGGGGAGCTGTTTTTT.

This clone was counted ten times or more. The V call is TRBV19, the J call TRBJ2-1; TRBD2 agrees at 11 bases. J was trimmed by 10 bases and V by 6 bases; bases with no gene match: 14. Germline V gene lookup returns CDR1 LNHDA and CDR2 SQIVND (reference sequence). CDR3 length: 16 residues. CDR3 protein: CASSLWALAGDDEQFF. CDR3 bases: TGTGCCAGTAGCCTCTGGGCACTAGCGGGAGATGACGAGCAGTTCTTC.

This clone was seen a handful of times. The chain is built from TRBV6-4 and TRBJ2-1; D could derive from TRBD1 or TRBD2 (5 bases each). Germline-derived CDR1 and CDR2 are MRHNA and SNTAGT. Trimming removed 4 bases at V and 4 bases at J, with 17 bases between. The CDR3 extends over 16 amino acids. CDR3 sequence: CASSARSGAGYNEQFF. CDR3 in DNA: TGTGCCAGCAGTGCGAGGTCTGGGGCGGGTTACAATGAGCAGTTCTTC.

This clone has a handful of counts. The chain uses TRBV5-1 and TRBJ2-1; 9 bases line up with TRBD2. After removal of 0 bases from V and 6 bases from J, the junction contained 4 bases not matched to a gene. This CDR3 has 15 amino acids. CDR1 and CDR2 (germline): SGHRS, YFSETQ. The CDR3 bases are TGCGCCAGCAGCTTGGGGGGACTAGCCTCCAATGAGCAGTTCTTC. As protein: CASSLGGLASNEQFF. The full variable domain, its missing parts supplied by reference TRBV5-1 and TRBJ2-1, is KAGVTQTPRYLIKTRGQQVTLSCSPISGHRSVSWYQQTPGQGLQFLFEYFSETQRNKGNFPGRFSGRQFSNSRSEMNVSTLELGDSALYLCASSLGGLASNEQFFGPGTRLTVL.

The chain has TRBV7-9 and TRBJ2-7, with D maybe TRBD1 (7 bases). V lost 6 bases, J lost 3 bases, and 21 bases lay in between. CDR1 and CDR2 (germline): SEHNR, FQNEAQ (reference sequence). The CDR3 spans 16 residues. CDR3 nucleotide sequence: TGTGCCAGCAGATACGCACAGGGGACTGTGTACTACGAGCAGTACTTC. The encoded protein is CASRYAQGTVYYEQYF.

J is TRBJ2-2 and V is TRBV30, with D maybe TRBD2 (6 bases). CDR3 length: 14 residues. The ends were cut back, 3 bases at V and 8 bases at J, with 16 bases in the middle. Germline V CDR1 and CDR2: GTSNPN, SVGIG (reference sequence). DNA for the CDR3: TGTGCCTGGAGCGTTAGCGGCGAGTTGGGGGAGCTGTTTTTT. Its translation is CAWSVSGELGELFF.

The V call is TRBV7-9, the J call TRBJ2-7, with D possibly matching TRBD2 (6 bases). The V gene's germline CDR1 is SEHNR and CDR2 FQNEAQ (reference sequence). The CDR3 runs 17 residues. V was cut by 5 bases and J by 3 bases, with 23 bases left in between. CDR3 bases: TGTGCCAGCAGCCCACGAGGGTGGGCAGGGCGGGACTACGAGCAGTACTTC. This sequence encodes CASSPRGWAGRDYEQYF. Full variable domain (outside the CDR3, taken from reference TRBV7-9 and TRBJ2-7): DTGVSQNPRHKITKRGQNVTFRCDPISEHNRLYWYRQTLGQGPEFLTYFQNEAQLEKSRLLSDRFSAERPKGSFSTLEIQRTEQGDSAMYLCASSPRGWAGRDYEQYFGPGTRLTVT.

In DNA, the CDR3 is TGTGCCAGCAGTCGCGGGACAGGCTCTGGAAACACCATATATTTT. This sequence encodes CASSRGTGSGNTIYF. This rearrangement joins TRBV6-1 to TRBJ1-3; 8 bases are a match to TRBD1. CDR3 length: 15 amino acids. Trimming at V came to 5 bases and at J to 0 bases, leaving 3 bases not matched to a gene. CDR1 MNHNS and CDR2 SASEGT come from the germline V gene.

This clone appeared once. The same CDR3 is also encoded by other DNA sequences in this sample. The gene calls are TRBV7-2 and TRBJ2-7; no definite D call. The germline V gene encodes CDR1 SGHTA and CDR2 FQGNSA. Trimming removed 6 bases at V and 0 bases at J, with 12 bases between. CDR3 size: 14 residues. The CDR3 loop reads CASSPQRDSYEQYF. The CDR3 DNA reads as TGTGCCAGCAGTCCTCAAAGGGACTCCTACGAGCAGTACTTC.

The chain combines TRBV11-1 with TRBJ2-1, with 8 bases lining up with TRBD2. Per germline, CDR1 SGHAT and CDR2 FQDESV (reference sequence). The CDR3 sequence is 17 residues long. J lost 8 bases, V lost 1 base, and 13 bases had no gene match. This CDR3 is CASSLETGRAVNHEQFF. The CDR3 DNA follows: TGTGCCAGCAGCTTAGAAACCGGGAGGGCCGTCAACCATGAGCAGTTCTTC.